The source of this T cell receptor beta chain is a study of OX40 agonist ivuxolimab in advanced cancers. Profiled with immunoSEQ multiplex PCR; TCRdb holds only in-frame clones, not every one. Counted here are 25,000 to 30,000 clones, less than 85% occurring once; the ten biggest clones make up roughly 29%. Of note for this clone: The antigen remains undetermined.

This CDR3 has 13 amino acids. Looked up from germline, CDR1 is SQVTM and CDR2 is ANQGSEA. Trimming cost V 7 bases and J 6 bases, with 17 bases left between them. General study results and limits: A proportion of nonresponders additionally exhibited low normalized T-cell clonal expansion.

This TCR was recovered from an adult with an advanced solid tumor such as melanoma, head and neck, liver or kidney cancer. This chain connects TRBV29-1 to TRBJ2-3; D is perhaps TRBD2 (6 bases). This sample comprised CD4+ or CD8+ T cells sorted from blood, obtained in a trial of the OX40 agonist ivuxolimab. The CDR3 DNA follows: TGCAGCGCACCGGGACTCCTAACGGATACGCAGTATTTT. It is translated as CSAPGLLTDTQYF.